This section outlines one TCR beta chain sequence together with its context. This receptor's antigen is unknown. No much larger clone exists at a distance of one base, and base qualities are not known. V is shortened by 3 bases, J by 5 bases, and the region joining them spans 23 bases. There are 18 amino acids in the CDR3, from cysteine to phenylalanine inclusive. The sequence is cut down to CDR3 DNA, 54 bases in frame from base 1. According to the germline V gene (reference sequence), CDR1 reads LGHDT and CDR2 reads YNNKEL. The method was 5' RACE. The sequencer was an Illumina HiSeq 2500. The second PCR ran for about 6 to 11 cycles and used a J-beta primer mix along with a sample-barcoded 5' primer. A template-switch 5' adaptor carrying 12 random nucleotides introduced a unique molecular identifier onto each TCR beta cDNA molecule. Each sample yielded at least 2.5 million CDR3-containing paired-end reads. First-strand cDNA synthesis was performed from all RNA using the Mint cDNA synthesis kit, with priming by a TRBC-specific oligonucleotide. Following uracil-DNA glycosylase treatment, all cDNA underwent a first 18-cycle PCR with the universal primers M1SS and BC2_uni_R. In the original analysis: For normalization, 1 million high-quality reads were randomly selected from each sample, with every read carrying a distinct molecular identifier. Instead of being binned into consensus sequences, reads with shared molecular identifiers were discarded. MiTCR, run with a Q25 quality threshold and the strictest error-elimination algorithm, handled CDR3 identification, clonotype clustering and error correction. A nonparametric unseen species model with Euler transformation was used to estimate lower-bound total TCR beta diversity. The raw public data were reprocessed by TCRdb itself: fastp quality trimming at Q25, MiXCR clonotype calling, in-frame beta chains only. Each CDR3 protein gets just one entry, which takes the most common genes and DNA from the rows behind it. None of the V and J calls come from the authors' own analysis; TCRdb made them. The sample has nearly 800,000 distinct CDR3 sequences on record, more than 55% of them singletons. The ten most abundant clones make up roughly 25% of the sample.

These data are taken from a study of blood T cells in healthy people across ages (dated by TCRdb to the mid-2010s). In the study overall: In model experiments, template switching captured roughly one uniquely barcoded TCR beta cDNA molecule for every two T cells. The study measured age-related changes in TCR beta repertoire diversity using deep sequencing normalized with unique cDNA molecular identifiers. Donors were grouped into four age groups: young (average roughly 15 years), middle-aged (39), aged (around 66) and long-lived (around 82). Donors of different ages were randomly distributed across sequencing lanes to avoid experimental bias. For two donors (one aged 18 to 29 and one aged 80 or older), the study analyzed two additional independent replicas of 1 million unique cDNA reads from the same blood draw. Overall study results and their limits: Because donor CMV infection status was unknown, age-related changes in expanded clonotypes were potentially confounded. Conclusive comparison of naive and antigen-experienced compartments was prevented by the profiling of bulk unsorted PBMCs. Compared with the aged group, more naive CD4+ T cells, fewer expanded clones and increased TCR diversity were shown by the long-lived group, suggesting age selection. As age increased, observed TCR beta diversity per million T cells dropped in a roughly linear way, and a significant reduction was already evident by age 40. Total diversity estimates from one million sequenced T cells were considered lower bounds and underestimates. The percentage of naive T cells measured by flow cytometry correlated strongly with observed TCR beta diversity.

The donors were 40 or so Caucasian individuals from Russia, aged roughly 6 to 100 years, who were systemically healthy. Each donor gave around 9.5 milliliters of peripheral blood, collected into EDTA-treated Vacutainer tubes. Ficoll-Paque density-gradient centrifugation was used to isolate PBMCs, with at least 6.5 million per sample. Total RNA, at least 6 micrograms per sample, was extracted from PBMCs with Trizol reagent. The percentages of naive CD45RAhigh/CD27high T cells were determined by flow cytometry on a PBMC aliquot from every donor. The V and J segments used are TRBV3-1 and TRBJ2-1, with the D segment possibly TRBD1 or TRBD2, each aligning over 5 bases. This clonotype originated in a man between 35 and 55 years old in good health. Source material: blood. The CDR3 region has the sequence CASSHCRDLPHRNNEQFF. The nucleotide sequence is TGTGCCAGCAGCCATTGCCGGGACCTTCCCCATCGGAACAATGAGCAGTTCTTC.